This record covers a single T cell receptor beta chain. Its specificity is unknown. The CDR3 runs to 14 residues. Germline loops: CDR1 MNHNS, CDR2 SASEGT. TCRdb's copy holds only in-frame clones and misses some; the assay was immunoSEQ multiplex PCR. Of some 62,000 clones detected, 90% appear once; the ten largest clones hold roughly 1.5%. This sample was taken from a study of graft-versus-host responses after intestinal transplantation. This sample comprised unstimulated CD8+ T cells sorted from spleen or lymph node cells, obtained before transplant. V usage is TRBV6-1 and J usage is TRBJ1-3, with D unclear. The DNA end lines up better with TRBJ2-2; the J call may be wrong. The TCR sequence derives from a human donor who was the organ donor for an intestinal transplant. Written as DNA, the CDR3 is TGTGCCAGCAGTGAAATACTCAAAGCCGGGGAGCTGTTTTTT. This encodes CASSEILKAGELFF.